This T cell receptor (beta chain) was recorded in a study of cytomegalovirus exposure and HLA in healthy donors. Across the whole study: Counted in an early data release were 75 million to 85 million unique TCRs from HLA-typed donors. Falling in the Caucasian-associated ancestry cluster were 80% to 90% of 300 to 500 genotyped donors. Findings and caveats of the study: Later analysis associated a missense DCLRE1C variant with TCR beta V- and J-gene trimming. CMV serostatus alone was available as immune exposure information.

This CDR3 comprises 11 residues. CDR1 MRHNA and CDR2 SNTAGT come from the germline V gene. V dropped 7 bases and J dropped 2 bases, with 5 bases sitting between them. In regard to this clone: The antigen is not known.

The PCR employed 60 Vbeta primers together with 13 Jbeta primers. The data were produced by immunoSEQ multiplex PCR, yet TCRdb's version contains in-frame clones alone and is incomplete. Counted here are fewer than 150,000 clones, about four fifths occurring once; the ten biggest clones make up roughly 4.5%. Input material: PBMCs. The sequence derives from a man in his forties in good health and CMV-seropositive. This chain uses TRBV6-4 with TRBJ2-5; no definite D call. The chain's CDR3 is CASNFQETQYF. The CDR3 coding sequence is TGTGCCAGCAACTTTCAAGAGACCCAGTACTTC.